The 19 T cell receptor beta chains reported below all come from one sample, sequenced in a study of blood T cells in healthy people across ages. The use of a sample-barcoded 5' primer and a J-beta primer mix characterized a second PCR of roughly 7 to 11 cycles. TCRdb processed the 5' RACE reads anew with MiXCR; each CDR3 protein has one entry. The data show approximately 800,000 distinct CDR3 sequences, 50% to 65% seen once. The specimen was blood. All receptors come from an elderly man in good health.

The chain carries TRBV29-1 and TRBJ2-3, with 9 bases identical to TRBD2. V shed 8 bases and J 14 bases; nucleotides not matched to a gene: 26. This CDR3 spans 16 amino acids. Germline V lookup: CDR1 SQVTM, CDR2 ANQGSEA. The CDR3 nucleotides read TGCAGCCACATGCCCCTAGCGGGATTAGGTAACAGATACGCGTATTTT. Translated: CSHMPLAGLGNRYAYF.

DNA of the CDR3: TGTGCCAGCAGGGACAGGGTAGGCTACGAGCAGTACTTC. It yields the protein CASRDRVGYEQYF. The chain employs TRBV12-3 or TRBV12-4 and TRBJ2-7; TRBD1 matches at 8 bases. The CDR3 is 13 amino acids. Trimming at V came to 6 bases and at J to 3 bases, leaving 4 bases not matched to a gene.

The chain employs TRBV20-1 and TRBJ2-1; 10 positions match TRBD1. Gene TRBJ2-7 matches the end of the DNA better, so the J call may be wrong. In germline, CDR1 is DFQATT, CDR2 SNEGSKA (reference sequence). The CDR3 length is 13 residues. The CDR3 DNA reads as TGCAGTGCAAACCGGGACAGGGGATACGAGCAGTACTTC. Amino acids: CSANRDRGYEQYF.

This clonotype has only a few counts. This chain links TRBV15 with TRBJ2-1; the match to TRBD2 covers 8 bases. The V segment lost 0 bases and the J segment 12 bases; nucleotides outside the gene matches: 10. This CDR3 comprises 15 residues. Germline V CDR1 and CDR2: LNHNV, YYDKDF (reference sequence). The CDR3 DNA reads TGTGCCACCAGCAGAGAATCTGCGGGAGGCTTTGGGCAGTTCTTC. Its translation: CATSRESAGGFGQFF.

As to this clonotype: The junction and the germline gene differ at one end; a read error may be behind it. The rearrangement links TRBV20-1 to TRBJ2-3; 9 bases are shared with TRBD2. This CDR3 is 17 amino acids long. Germline V gene lookup returns CDR1 DFQATT and CDR2 SNEGSKA (reference sequence). CDR3 loop: CRAREIRLAGIADTQYF. CDR3 sequence (DNA): TGCAGGGCTAGAGAGATCCGCCTAGCGGGAATAGCAGATACGCAGTATTTT.

This clonotype was counted many times. The V call is TRBV5-1, the J call TRBJ2-5, with TRBD2 identical over 8 bases. V lost 6 bases, J lost 4 bases, and 11 bases stayed unmatched. Per the germline V gene, CDR1 is SGHRS and CDR2 is YFSETQ. This CDR3 has 15 residues. CDR3 loop: CASTLGREVGETQYF. The CDR3 region has the DNA TGCGCCAGCACCCTCGGGCGGGAGGTGGGAGAGACCCAGTACTTC.

V is TRBV20-1 and J is TRBJ2-1, with 13 bases aligning to TRBD2. TRBJ2-7 explains the end of the DNA better; the J call may be wrong. From germline, CDR1 is DFQATT and CDR2 SNEGSKA (reference sequence). The CDR3 consists of 15 residues. The CDR3 protein is CSAAGGTSGIDEQYF. CDR3 DNA: TGCAGTGCCGCAGGGGGGACTAGCGGGATCGACGAGCAGTACTTC.

This chain links TRBV4-2 with TRBJ1-2; D is undetermined. The V gene's germline CDR1 is LGHNA and CDR2 YNFKEQ. This CDR3 comprises 14 residues. Trimming took 1 base from V and 7 from J, leaving 13 bases between them. The CDR3 loop reads CASSQVLRDGGYTF. As DNA, the CDR3 is TGTGCCAGCAGCCAAGTATTAAGAGACGGTGGCTACACCTTC.

The chain links TRBV7-2 to TRBJ2-7, with D possibly being TRBD2 (6 bases). The J call may be incorrect, as the DNA end agrees better with TRBJ2-5. CDR3 length equals 14 residues. Germline values: CDR1 SGHTA, CDR2 FQGNSA. DNA for the CDR3: TGTGCCAGCAGCTCGCCCCGGGAGAAAGAGACCCAGTACTTC. This codes for CASSSPREKETQYF.

This clonotype was seen more than once but under ten times. The CDR3 region has the DNA TGCAGTGCTCACAGCCCGATCGGACAGGGGGTACAAGAGACCCAGTACTTC. Amino acids: CSAHSPIGQGVQETQYF. The J gene is TRBJ2-5, the V gene TRBV20-1; 10 positions match TRBD1. V shed 5 bases, J shed 2 bases, and the junction held 14 bases outside the gene matches. Germline V gene data show CDR1 as DFQATT and CDR2 as SNEGSKA (reference sequence). This CDR3 is 17 amino acids long.

The chain recombines TRBV12-3 or TRBV12-4 with TRBJ2-2; D not resolved. The CDR3 spans 13 residues. The germline V and J ends were trimmed by 6 bases and 5 bases, with 10 bases remaining between them. The CDR3 spells CASSPLVTGELFF. CDR3 DNA: TGTGCCAGCAGCCCCCTAGTAACCGGGGAGCTGTTTTTT.

The gene calls are TRBV20-1 and TRBJ2-3, with D unclear. Per the germline V gene, CDR1 is DFQATT and CDR2 is SNEGSKA (reference sequence). This CDR3 spans 14 amino acids. The germline V and J ends were trimmed by 4 bases and 2 bases, with 13 bases remaining between them. CDR3 amino acids: CSATYGLPTDTQYF. In DNA form, the CDR3 reads TGCAGTGCTACGTATGGGCTCCCCACAGATACGCAGTATTTT.

This clonotype has a handful of counts. Written as DNA, the CDR3 is TGTGCCAGCAGCTTACCGGGACTAGCGGGAGTAAGAAGATACGCGTATTTT. Translation gives CASSLPGLAGVRRYAYF. V and J are TRBV7-2 and TRBJ2-3; 14 bases line up with TRBD2. J was trimmed by 14 bases and V by 2 bases; bases with no gene match: 15. This CDR3 is built from 17 residues. The germline V gene encodes CDR1 SGHTA and CDR2 FQGNSA.

This clonotype turned up a few times. CDR3 nucleotide sequence: TGCAGTGGGACCCCGACAGTCCTCTACGAGCAGTACTTC. As protein: CSGTPTVLYEQYF. This chain joins TRBV20-1 and TRBJ2-4; D might be TRBD1 (5 bases). The DNA end is more similar to TRBJ2-7, so the J call may be wrong. CDR3 length: 13 amino acids. Germline V gene data show CDR1 as DFQATT and CDR2 as SNEGSKA (reference sequence).

The CDR3 coding sequence is TGTGCCATCAGTGAGGGTCCGCCTGGTGGGCATGAGCAGTACTTC. It encodes CAISEGPPGGHEQYF. The chain couples TRBV10-3 to TRBJ2-7; D remains ambiguous. The CDR3 is 15 amino acids. Trimming cost V 2 bases and J 7 bases, with 18 bases left between them. From germline, CDR1 is ENHRY and CDR2 SYGVKD.

The chain couples TRBV12-3 or TRBV12-4 to TRBJ2-6, with D perhaps TRBD2 (7 bases). CDR3 length: 16 amino acids. The V end lost 4 bases, the J end lost 2 bases, and 12 bases lay between the germline ends. The CDR3 DNA reads as TGTGCCAGCAGTTATGGCGGGGGCCCTGGGGCCAACGTCCTGACTTTC. This translates into CASSYGGGPGANVLTF.

V and J are TRBV20-1 and TRBJ2-5; D gene unclear. This CDR3 has 13 residues. The germline V gene has CDR1 DFQATT and CDR2 SNEGSKA (reference sequence). The chain's CDR3 is CRPKGGIQETQYF. As DNA, the CDR3 is TGCAGACCTAAGGGCGGAATACAAGAGACCCAGTACTTC.

This sequence joins TRBV20-1 and TRBJ1-1; D perhaps matches TRBD1 (6 bases). Germline V CDR1 and CDR2: DFQATT, SNEGSKA (reference sequence). This CDR3 comprises 14 residues. With 3 bases removed from V and 2 bases from J, the gap between germline ends came to 13 bases. DNA for the CDR3: TGCAGTGCTAGTGCTGGGGGGGCTAACACTGAAGCTTTCTTT. Amino acids: CSASAGGANTEAFF.

The rearrangement uses TRBV29-1 and TRBJ2-4; no reliable D call. The CDR3 has 12 amino acids. V was clipped by 4 bases and J by 15 bases, with 19 bases between them. The germline V gene has CDR1 SQVTM and CDR2 ANQGSEA. CDR3 protein: CSVVSGTETLYF. The DNA of the CDR3 is TGCAGCGTTGTTTCAGGCACAGAGACCCTGTACTTC.